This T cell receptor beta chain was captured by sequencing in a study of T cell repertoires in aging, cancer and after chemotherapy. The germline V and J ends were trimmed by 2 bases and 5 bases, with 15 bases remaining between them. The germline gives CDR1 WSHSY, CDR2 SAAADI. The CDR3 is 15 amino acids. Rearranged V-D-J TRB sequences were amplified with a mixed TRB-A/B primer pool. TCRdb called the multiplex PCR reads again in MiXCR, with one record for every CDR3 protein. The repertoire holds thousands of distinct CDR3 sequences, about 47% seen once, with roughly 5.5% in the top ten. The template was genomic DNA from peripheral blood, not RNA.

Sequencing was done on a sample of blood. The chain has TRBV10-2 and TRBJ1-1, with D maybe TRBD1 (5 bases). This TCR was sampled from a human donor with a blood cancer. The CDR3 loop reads CASSEARGGATEAFF. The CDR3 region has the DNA TGCGCCAGCAGTGAGGCCCGAGGCGGGGCTACTGAAGCTTTCTTT.